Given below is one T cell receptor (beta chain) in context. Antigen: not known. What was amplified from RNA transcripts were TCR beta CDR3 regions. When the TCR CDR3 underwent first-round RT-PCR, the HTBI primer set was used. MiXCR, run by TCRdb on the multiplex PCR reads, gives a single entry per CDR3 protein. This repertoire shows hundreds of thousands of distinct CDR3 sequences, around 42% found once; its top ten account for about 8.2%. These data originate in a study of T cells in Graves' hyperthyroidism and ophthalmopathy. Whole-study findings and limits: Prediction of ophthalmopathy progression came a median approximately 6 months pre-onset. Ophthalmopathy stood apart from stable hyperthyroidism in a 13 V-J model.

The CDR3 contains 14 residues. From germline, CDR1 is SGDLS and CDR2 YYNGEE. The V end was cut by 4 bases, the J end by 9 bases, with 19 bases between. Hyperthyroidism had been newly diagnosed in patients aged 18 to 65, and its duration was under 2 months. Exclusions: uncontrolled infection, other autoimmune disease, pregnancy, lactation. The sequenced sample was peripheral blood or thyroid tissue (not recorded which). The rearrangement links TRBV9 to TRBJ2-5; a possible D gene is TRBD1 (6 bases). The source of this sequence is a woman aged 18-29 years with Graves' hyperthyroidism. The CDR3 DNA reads TGTGCCAGCAGCCCACAGGATACCTGGGGGCCCCAGTACTTC. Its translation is CASSPQDTWGPQYF.